This T cell receptor beta chain was documented in a study of cytomegalovirus exposure and HLA in healthy donors. Primers: 60 Vbeta forward and 13 Jbeta reverse. Profiling relied on immunoSEQ multiplex PCR, and the TCRdb table lists in-frame clones only, not all of them. The repertoire consists of just over 150,000 clones, with roughly 85% occurring once and the leading ten covering approximately 2%. The CDR3 sequence is 14 residues long. Per the germline V gene, CDR1 is MNHEY and CDR2 is SVGAGI. Comments on this clone: A read error is the likely source, as a far larger clone sits one nucleotide away.

Material: PBMCs. The source of this sequence is a man aged 18 to 35 in good health and CMV-seropositive. J is TRBJ2-5 and V is TRBV6-5; TRBD1 agrees at 11 bases. TRBJ2-7 explains the end of the DNA better; the J call may be wrong. For the CDR3, the DNA is TGTGCCAGCAGTTACGGGACAGGGGGCTACGAGCAGTACTTC. Translated, it gives CASSYGTGGYEQYF.